The 27 T cell receptor beta chains below were found in one sample sequenced in a study of blood T cells in healthy people across ages. A second PCR of about 6 to 12 cycles used a sample-barcoded 5' primer and a J-beta primer mix. TCRdb ran MiXCR on the 5' RACE reads and lists one entry per CDR3 protein. The sample has about 680,000 distinct CDR3 sequences; roughly 49% are singletons. Material for sequencing was blood. The receptors shown here come from a woman in her fifties or sixties in good health.

The chain links TRBV7-2 to TRBJ1-2; possibly TRBD1 for D (5 bases). With 5 bases removed from V and 4 bases from J, the gap between germline ends came to 17 bases. The CDR3 has 15 amino acids. Germline V lookup: CDR1 SGHTA, CDR2 FQGNSA. DNA for the CDR3: TGTGCCAGCAGCCAAAGCAAGCAGGGAGCCTATGGCTACACCTTC. Translating it yields CASSQSKQGAYGYTF.

This clonotype was counted at least ten times. The chain recombines TRBV6-2 or TRBV6-3 with TRBJ2-1; 10 nucleotides align to TRBD2. V lost 6 bases to trimming and J lost 0 bases; unmatched junction nucleotides: 8. CDR3 length: 17 residues. Per germline, CDR1 MNHEY and CDR2 SVGEGT. As DNA, the CDR3 is TGTGCCAGCAGGCTTCAAGCGGGAGGGAGCTCCTACAATGAGCAGTTCTTC. Encoded protein: CASRLQAGGSSYNEQFF.

The rearrangement joins TRBV24-1 to TRBJ2-1; 11 bases align to TRBD2. Germline V CDR1 and CDR2: KGHDR, SFDVKD. The CDR3 sequence is 15 residues long. The trim removed 4 bases at V and 6 bases at J, leaving 4 bases unmatched. The CDR3: CATSDRLAGSNEQFF. DNA for the CDR3: TGTGCCACCAGTGACCGACTAGCGGGAAGCAATGAGCAGTTCTTC.

Turning to this clonotype: A read error is possible here, since a much larger clone lies one base away. The rearrangement links TRBV7-2 to TRBJ2-4, with D tentatively TRBD2 (7 bases). The DNA end lines up better with TRBJ2-7; the J call may be wrong. The CDR3 covers 15 residues. CDR1 is SGHTA, CDR2 FQGNSA, per germline. The CDR3 sequence: CASSLAGGGAYEQYF. CDR3 nucleotides: TGTGCCAGCAGCTTAGCGGGCGGGGGCGCCTACGAGCAGTACTTC.

This chain links TRBV24-1 with TRBJ2-3, with 7 nucleotides matching TRBD1. This CDR3 region has 14 residues. CDR1 is KGHDR and CDR2 is SFDVKD in the germline V gene. With 5 bases clipped from V and 6 bases from J, the junction kept 7 bases outside the gene matches. The DNA for the CDR3 is TGTGCCACCAGTGCCGCCGGGACAGTGGATACGCAGTATTTT. Translation gives CATSAAGTVDTQYF.

This clonotype has only one observation. This chain joins TRBV28 and TRBJ1-2; D gene ambiguous. V was clipped by 6 bases and J by 2 bases, with 19 bases between them. There are 16 residues in the CDR3. CDR1 and CDR2 from the germline V gene are MDHEN and SYDVKM. The CDR3 is CASRDSSGADNYGYTF. The CDR3 DNA reads TGTGCCAGCAGAGATTCGTCCGGAGCCGACAACTATGGCTACACCTTC.

Points on this clonotype: A read error is possible here, since a much larger clone lies one base away. The gene calls are TRBV7-6 and TRBJ2-7, with 8 bases fitting TRBD2. Germline V CDR1 and CDR2: SGHVS, FNYEAQ. The CDR3 is made up of 13 amino acids. The CDR3 DNA reads TGTACCAGCAGCTCCGGACTAGCCCGCGAGCAGTACTTC. Protein sequence: CTSSSGLAREQYF.

The chain carries TRBV9 and TRBJ2-1; 13 bases are shared with TRBD2. The CDR3 contains 19 residues. CDR1 is SGDLS and CDR2 is YYNGEE in the germline V gene. J lost 5 bases, V lost 0 bases, and 11 bases had no gene match. This CDR3 is CASSVGTSGRETYDNEQFF. The CDR3 bases are TGTGCCAGCAGCGTAGGTACTAGCGGGAGGGAGACGTACGACAATGAGCAGTTCTTC.

The chain carries TRBV5-1 and TRBJ2-1; D uncertain. The J call could be wrong; TRBJ2-7 is a better fit for the DNA end. The CDR3 length is 14 residues. Germline V lookup: CDR1 SGHRS, CDR2 YFSETQ. The CDR3: CASSLDGTYNEQYF. The DNA for the CDR3 is TGCGCCAGCAGCTTGGACGGCACCTACAATGAGCAGTACTTC.

As concerns this clonotype: A read error may be the cause here, since a much bigger clone is one base away. The genes are TRBV15 and TRBJ1-2; 8 nucleotides agree with TRBD1. V trimming: 0 bases; J trimming: 4 bases; junction bases outside the gene matches: 4. The CDR3 sequence is 15 residues long. Germline CDR1 reads LNHNV; CDR2 reads YYDKDF (reference sequence). CDR3 coding DNA: TGTGCCACCAGCAGAGATTGGACAGGGTCCTATGGCTACACCTTC. Protein product: CATSRDWTGSYGYTF. The full variable domain, in which reference TRBV15 and TRBJ1-2 provide the parts outside the CDR3, is DAMVIQNPRYQVTQFGKPVTLSCSQTLNHNVMYWYQQKSSQAPKLLFHYYDKDFNNEADTPDNFQSRRPNTSFCFLDIRSPGLGDTAMYLCATSRDWTGSYGYTFGSGTRLTVV.

This clonotype has only a few counts. This chain uses TRBV7-2 with TRBJ1-1; no reliable D call. The CDR3 consists of 15 residues. V lost 1 base and J 1 base, leaving 10 bases between the germline ends. CDR1 and CDR2 from the germline V gene are SGHTA and FQGNSA. The DNA of the CDR3 is TGTGCCAGCAGCTTAGGGGGAGGGAGGAACACTGAAGCTTTCTTT. It yields the protein CASSLGGGRNTEAFF.

The chain links TRBV7-2 to TRBJ2-5; 12 positions agree with TRBD2. The V gene's germline CDR1 is SGHTA and CDR2 FQGNSA. The CDR3 runs 16 residues. V lost 4 bases to trimming and J lost 2 bases; unmatched junction nucleotides: 5. CDR3 amino acids: CASSSGLAGRQETQYF. CDR3 bases: TGTGCCAGCAGCTCAGGACTAGCGGGAAGACAAGAGACCCAGTACTTC.

This clonotype was detected only a few times. The chain joins TRBV28 to TRBJ2-7; TRBD2 agrees at 13 bases. The CDR3 has 18 residues. The germline gives CDR1 MDHEN, CDR2 SYDVKM. The junction had 11 bases not matched to a gene; V was cut back by 3 bases and J by 3 bases. CDR3 bases: TGTGCCAGCAGTTTTCTCTATGGACTAGCGGGAGCCAACTACGAGCAGTACTTC. Residues: CASSFLYGLAGANYEQYF.

The rearrangement uses TRBV10-3 and TRBJ1-5, with D uncertain. The CDR3 is made up of 16 amino acids. V lost 3 bases to trimming and J lost 2 bases, with 14 bases between them. Germline lookup yields CDR1 ENHRY and CDR2 SYGVKD. DNA of the CDR3: TGTGCCATCAGTGACGGGAGCCCGGCGGGCAATCAGCCCCAGCATTTT. This codes for CAISDGSPAGNQPQHF.

The rearrangement uses TRBV20-1 and TRBJ2-7; D is undetermined. Germline CDR1 reads DFQATT; CDR2 reads SNEGSKA (reference sequence). The CDR3 is made up of 12 amino acids. V dropped 5 bases and J dropped 3 bases, with 11 bases sitting between them. The CDR3 nucleotides are TGCAGTGCTTCGCTCGGACGCTACGAGCAGTACTTC. This gives the protein CSASLGRYEQYF.

The V gene is TRBV7-8, the J gene TRBJ1-4; 7 positions match TRBD1. Germline V gene data show CDR1 as SGHVS and CDR2 as FQNEAQ. V lost 5 bases to trimming and J lost 1 base; unmatched junction nucleotides: 10. This CDR3 has 17 amino acids. Written as DNA, the CDR3 is TGTGCCAGCAGCAGACACAGGGGCGGGGAAACTAATGAAAAACTGTTTTTT. Translated: CASSRHRGGETNEKLFF.

This clonotype was seen more than once but under ten times. This chain uses TRBV7-9 with TRBJ2-1; no clear D gene. Per germline, CDR1 SEHNR and CDR2 FQNEAQ (reference sequence). This CDR3 spans 11 amino acids. The germline V and J ends were trimmed by 6 bases and 10 bases, with 10 bases remaining between them. CDR3: CASRLRWEQFF. DNA for the CDR3: TGTGCCAGCAGACTAAGATGGGAGCAGTTCTTC. Combining the CDR3 with reference TRBV7-9 and TRBJ2-1 gives the whole variable domain DTGVSQNPRHKITKRGQNVTFRCDPISEHNRLYWYRQTLGQGPEFLTYFQNEAQLEKSRLLSDRFSAERPKGSFSTLEIQRTEQGDSAMYLCASRLRWEQFFGPGTRLTVL.

This clonotype was picked up a small number of times. The chain combines TRBV25-1 with TRBJ2-5; TRBD2 is a possible D gene (5 bases). Germline assignment: CDR1 MGHDK and CDR2 SYGVNS. The V end lost 2 bases, the J end lost 4 bases, and 11 bases lay between the germline ends. The CDR3 has 14 amino acids. Here the CDR3 reads CASSEGDGRETQYF. DNA of the CDR3: TGTGCCAGCAGTGAAGGAGATGGGAGAGAGACCCAGTACTTC.

This chain joins TRBV27 and TRBJ2-3; D gene ambiguous. This CDR3 spans 14 amino acids. V gave up 5 bases and J gave up 2 bases, with 11 bases separating them. From germline, CDR1 is MNHEY and CDR2 SMNVEV (reference sequence). CDR3 in DNA: TGTGCCAGCAGTCCCCTACCTTCCACAGATACGCAGTATTTT. It encodes CASSPLPSTDTQYF.

The V and J genes are TRBV11-2 and TRBJ2-3; D possibly corresponds to TRBD2 (6 bases). Per germline, CDR1 SGHAT and CDR2 FQNNGV. Between the trimmed V and J ends, which lost 4 bases and 2 bases, there was a span of 13 bases. This CDR3 spans 15 amino acids. The CDR3 sequence: CASSSSPGDTDTQYF. The CDR3 region has the DNA TGTGCCAGCAGCTCATCCCCGGGGGACACAGATACGCAGTATTTT.

The genes are TRBV4-1 and TRBJ2-4; 12 nucleotides line up with TRBD2. The J call may be in error: the DNA end matches TRBJ2-5 better. CDR3 size: 15 residues. From germline, CDR1 is MGHRA and CDR2 YSYEKL. CDR3 residues: CASSQPGLAGETQYF. In DNA form, the CDR3 reads TGCGCCAGCAGCCAACCGGGACTAGCGGGAGAGACCCAGTACTTC.

The J gene is TRBJ2-7, the V gene TRBV9; D tentatively reads TRBD1 or TRBD2 (5 bases each). Deletions cut 4 bases from V and 3 bases from J, with 11 bases between. The CDR3 extends over 13 amino acids. Germline loops: CDR1 SGDLS, CDR2 YYNGEE. The CDR3 DNA reads TGTGCCAGCAGCATGGGACCGAACTACGAGCAGTACTTC. This sequence encodes CASSMGPNYEQYF.

The chain joins TRBV14 to TRBJ2-1, with 14 bases matching TRBD2. This CDR3 is built from 16 residues. V lost 4 bases and J lost 6; bases outside the gene matches: 5. CDR1 and CDR2 (germline): SGHDN, FVKESK. Here the CDR3 reads CASSRVTSGRGNEQFF. The CDR3 coding sequence is TGTGCCAGCAGCCGAGTGACTAGCGGGAGGGGCAATGAGCAGTTCTTC. Variable domain in full (rest from reference TRBV14 and TRBJ2-1): EAGVTQFPSHSVIEKGQTVTLRCDPISGHDNLYWYRRVMGKEIKFLLHFVKESKQDESGMPNNRFLAERTGGTYSTLKVQPAELEDSGVYFCASSRVTSGRGNEQFFGPGTRLTVL.

The chain carries TRBV4-2 and TRBJ2-4; possibly TRBD2 for D (6 bases). Germline-derived CDR1 and CDR2 are LGHNA and YNFKEQ. CDR3 size: 15 residues. Trimming took off 5 bases at V and 5 bases at J, with 16 bases between the two ends. The CDR3 loop reads CASSSGHTSQNIQYF. CDR3 DNA sequence: TGTGCCAGCAGCAGCGGGCATACTTCCCAAAACATTCAGTACTTC.

Only a few counts were recorded for this clonotype. V gene TRBV4-3 combines with J gene TRBJ1-2; D perhaps matches TRBD1 (6 bases). This CDR3 has 14 amino acids. Trimming left V 1 base short and J 4 bases short, with 10 bases between. The germline gives CDR1 LGHNA, CDR2 YSLEER. The CDR3 spells CASSQVSGAYGYTF. In DNA, the CDR3 is TGCGCCAGCAGCCAAGTCTCGGGGGCCTATGGCTACACCTTC.

This clonotype came up a few times. The V gene is TRBV2, the J gene TRBJ1-1; 9 nucleotides match TRBD1. Germline-derived CDR1 and CDR2 are SNHLY and FYNNEI. The CDR3 loop spans 13 amino acids. Unmatched junction bases numbered 0, after V lost 3 bases and J lost 4 bases. The CDR3 DNA reads as TGTGCCAGCAGTGAGGACAGGGGCACTGAAGCTTTCTTT. It is translated as CASSEDRGTEAFF.

The chain employs TRBV25-1 and TRBJ1-2; D possibly corresponds to TRBD1 (6 bases). V dropped 2 bases and J dropped 8 bases, with 12 bases sitting between them. The germline V gene has CDR1 MGHDK and CDR2 SYGVNS. The CDR3 covers 13 residues. The CDR3 nucleotides read TGTGCCAGCAGTGAAATGGGGGGCTGGGGCTACACCTTC. It encodes CASSEMGGWGYTF.